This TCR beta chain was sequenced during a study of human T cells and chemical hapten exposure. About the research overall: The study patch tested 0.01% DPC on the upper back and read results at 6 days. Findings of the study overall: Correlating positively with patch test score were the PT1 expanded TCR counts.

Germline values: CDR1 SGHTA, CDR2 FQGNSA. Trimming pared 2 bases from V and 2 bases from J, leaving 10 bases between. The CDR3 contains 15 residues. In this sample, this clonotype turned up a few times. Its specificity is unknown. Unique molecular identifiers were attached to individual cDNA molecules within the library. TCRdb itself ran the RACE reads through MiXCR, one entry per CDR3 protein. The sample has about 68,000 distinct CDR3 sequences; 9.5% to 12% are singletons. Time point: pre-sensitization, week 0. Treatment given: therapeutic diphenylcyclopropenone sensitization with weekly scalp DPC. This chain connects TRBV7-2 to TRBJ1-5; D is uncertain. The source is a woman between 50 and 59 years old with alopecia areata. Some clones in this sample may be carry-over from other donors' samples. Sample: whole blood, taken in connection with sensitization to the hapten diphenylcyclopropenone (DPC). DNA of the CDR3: TGTGCCAGCAGCTTAAGGGAATTCGGCAATCAGCCCCAGCATTTT. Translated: CASSLREFGNQPQHF.